This passage covers 5 T cell receptor beta chains from one sample sequenced in a study of shared clonotypes between healthy human individuals. The data were produced by immunoSEQ multiplex PCR, yet TCRdb's version contains in-frame clones alone and is incomplete. The sample lists some 2,100,000 clones; 95% were seen once. Sequencing was carried out using naive CD4+ T cells sorted from blood. Described subset: CD45RA+ positively selected. These receptors were taken from a man younger than 35 in good health.

J is TRBJ1-6 and V is TRBV30; D gene uncertain. V gave up 0 bases and J gave up 5 bases, with 5 bases separating them. The CDR3 sequence is 13 residues long. Looked up from germline, CDR1 is GTSNPN and CDR2 is SVGIG (reference sequence). DNA of the CDR3: TGTGCCTGGAGTGTTTTTGATAATTCACCCCTCCACTTT. Protein: CAWSVFDNSPLHF.

The CDR3 loop reads CASSIDRGEAFF. CDR3 in DNA: TGTGCCAGCAGTATAGACAGGGGTGAAGCTTTCTTT. This chain joins TRBV2 and TRBJ1-1; 8 bases map to TRBD1. Germline assignment: CDR1 SNHLY and CDR2 FYNNEI. Losses at the gene ends were 5 bases for V and 7 bases for J; bases not matched to a gene: 3. The CDR3 is made up of 12 amino acids.

The V call is TRBV6-5, the J call TRBJ2-2, with 7 bases matching TRBD2. Germline lookup yields CDR1 MNHEY and CDR2 SVGAGI. The CDR3 runs to 15 residues. Trimming at V came to 5 bases and at J to 4 bases, leaving 7 bases not matched to a gene. This CDR3 is CASSGGLTLTGELFF. The DNA for the CDR3 is TGTGCCAGCAGTGGGGGACTAACGCTCACCGGGGAGCTGTTTTTT.

This rearrangement joins TRBV6-6 to TRBJ1-5; tentative D call: TRBD1 (5 bases). Germline-derived CDR1 and CDR2 are MNHNY and SVGAGI (reference sequence). V lost 2 bases to trimming and J lost 3 bases, with 14 bases between them. This CDR3 is 16 amino acids long. Written as DNA, the CDR3 is TGTGCCAGCAGTTACCGGAGTGACAGTCCCAATCAGCCCCAGCATTTT. It encodes CASSYRSDSPNQPQHF.

The CDR3 protein is CASSEYKGTGYEQYF. CDR3 DNA sequence: TGTGCCAGCAGTGAATATAAGGGGACCGGCTACGAGCAGTACTTC. This chain connects TRBV25-1 to TRBJ2-7; the D call may be TRBD1 or TRBD2 (5 bases each). Trimming shortened V by 0 bases and J by 3 bases, and 12 bases separated the two germline ends. The CDR3 runs to 15 residues. Germline V gene lookup returns CDR1 MGHDK and CDR2 SYGVNS.